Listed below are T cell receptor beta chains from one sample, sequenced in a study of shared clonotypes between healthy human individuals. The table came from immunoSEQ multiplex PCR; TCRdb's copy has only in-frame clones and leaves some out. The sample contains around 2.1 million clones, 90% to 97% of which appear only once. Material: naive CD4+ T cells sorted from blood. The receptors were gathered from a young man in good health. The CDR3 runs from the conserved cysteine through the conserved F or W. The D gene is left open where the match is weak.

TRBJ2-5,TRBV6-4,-,CASSDGAPGTQYF,TGTGCCAGCAGTGACGGGGCCCCAGGGACCCAGTACTTC
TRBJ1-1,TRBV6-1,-,CASSTQGVSEAFF,TGTGCCAGCAGTACTCAGGGAGTGTCTGAAGCTTTCTTT
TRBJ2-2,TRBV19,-,CASSIVGYGELFF,TGTGCCAGTAGTATAGTCGGGTACGGGGAGCTGTTTTTT
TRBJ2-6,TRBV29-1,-,CSAPTGTSDSGANVLTF,TGCAGCGCCCCGACAGGCACAAGCGACTCTGGGGCCAACGTCCTGACTTTC
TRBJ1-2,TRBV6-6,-,CASSYDKGRGMF,TGTGCCAGCAGTTACGATAAGGGCAGAGGCATGTTC
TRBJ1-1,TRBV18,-,CASSPPGDWQAFF,TGTGCCAGCTCACCACCAGGGGACTGGCAAGCTTTCTTT
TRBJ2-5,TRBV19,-,CASSTRKGETQYF,TGTGCCAGTAGTACCCGGAAGGGAGAGACCCAGTACTTC
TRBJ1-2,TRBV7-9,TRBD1,CASSSIRTGSDGYTF,TGTGCCAGCAGCTCGATTAGGACAGGTTCGGATGGCTACACCTTC
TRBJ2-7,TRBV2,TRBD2,CASSETSGRVIYEQYF,TGTGCCAGCAGTGAAACTAGCGGGAGGGTCATATACGAGCAGTACTTC
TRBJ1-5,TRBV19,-,CASSTNRDQPQHF,TGTGCCAGTAGTACAAACAGGGATCAGCCCCAGCATTTT
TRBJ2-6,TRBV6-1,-,CASKRGGSGANVLTF,TGTGCCAGCAAGAGGGGAGGCTCTGGGGCCAACGTCCTGACTTTC
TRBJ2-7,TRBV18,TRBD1,CASSRPGTDPLSYEQYF,TGTGCCAGCTCACGACCAGGGACAGATCCCCTCTCCTACGAGCAGTACTTC
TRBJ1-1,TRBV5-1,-,CASSPAGAPSGNTEAFF,TGCGCCAGCAGCCCTGCAGGGGCCCCAAGTGGGAACACTGAAGCTTTCTTT
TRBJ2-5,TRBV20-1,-,CSAPRLETQYF,TGCAGTGCTCCCCGGTTGGAGACCCAGTACTTC
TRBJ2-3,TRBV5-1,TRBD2,CASSLSGGSTDTQYF,TGCGCCAGCAGCTTAAGCGGGGGGAGCACAGATACGCAGTATTTT
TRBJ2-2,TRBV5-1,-,CASSLGQPTGELFF,TGCGCCAGCAGCTTGGGGCAACCCACCGGGGAGCTGTTTTTT
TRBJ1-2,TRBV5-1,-,CASSSFPPTGPNYGYTF,TGCGCCAGCAGCTCCTTCCCACCGACAGGCCCCAACTATGGCTACACCTTC
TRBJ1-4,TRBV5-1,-,CASSPFAGGTNEKLFF,TGCGCCAGTAGCCCATTTGCGGGGGGTACTAATGAAAAACTGTTTTTT
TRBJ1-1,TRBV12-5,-,CASGQILIRTEAFF,TGTGCTAGTGGTCAGATACTCATCCGGACTGAAGCTTTCTTT